A single sample gave rise to the 29 T cell receptor beta chains below, sequenced in a study of blood T cell repertoires in COVID-19. Measured with immunoSEQ multiplex PCR; TCRdb has only the in-frame clones, and not every one. Of about 430,000 clones listed, approximately 90% are singletons. Material for sequencing was peripheral blood. Receptor source: a man in his late teens or twenties with COVID-19, enrolled during active disease.

The rearrangement links TRBV6-5 to TRBJ2-7; 10 bases are a match to TRBD1. The CDR3 covers 14 residues. CDR1 and CDR2 from the germline V gene are MNHEY and SVGAGI. The V gene end was trimmed by 6 bases and the J gene end by 5 bases; junction bases not matched to a gene: 7. This chain's CDR3 is CASRPGQGFHEQYF. CDR3 nucleotides: TGTGCCAGCAGACCGGGACAGGGGTTTCACGAGCAGTACTTC.

CDR3 loop: CASSLGPGEQETQYF. CDR3 bases: TGTGCCAGCAGCTTGGGGCCGGGGGAGCAAGAGACCCAGTACTTC. The V call is TRBV7-8, the J call TRBJ2-5; tentative D call: TRBD2 (6 bases). The ends were cut back, 3 bases at V and 2 bases at J, with 13 bases in the middle. The germline V gene encodes CDR1 SGHVS and CDR2 FQNEAQ. The CDR3 runs to 15 residues. Complete variable domain (other parts from reference TRBV7-8 and TRBJ2-5): GAGVSQSPRYKVAKRGQDVALRCDPISGHVSLFWYQQALGQGPEFLTYFQNEAQLDKSGLPSDRFFAERPEGSVSTLKIQRTQQEDSAVYLCASSLGPGEQETQYFGPGTRLLVL.

J is TRBJ1-4 and V is TRBV6-5, with TRBD1 as a possible D gene (6 bases). V dropped 7 bases and J dropped 7 bases, with 13 bases sitting between them. CDR3 length equals 13 residues. Germline V gene sequence: CDR1 MNHEY, CDR2 SVGAGI. CDR3 in DNA: TGTGCCAGCACCCACAGGGAGGGTGAAAAACTGTTTTTT. The encoded protein is CASTHREGEKLFF.

The rearrangement uses TRBV27 and TRBJ2-7, with D perhaps matching TRBD2 (6 bases). CDR3 size: 15 residues. V shed 2 bases and J shed 2 bases, with 13 bases lying between them. The germline V gene has CDR1 MNHEY and CDR2 SMNVEV (reference sequence). CDR3 coding DNA: TGTGCCAGCAGTTTACTTCGGGGGACCCCCTACGAGCAGTACTTC. It codes for CASSLLRGTPYEQYF.

J is TRBJ2-5 and V is TRBV18, with D possibly TRBD1 on 5 matching bases. This CDR3 contains 15 residues. V shed 6 bases and J shed 3 bases, with 17 bases lying between them. Per the germline V gene, CDR1 is KGHSH and CDR2 is LQKENI. The CDR3 region has the DNA TGTGCCAGCTCCCTAGGGGCCCTAGGGAAAGAGACCCAGTACTTC. This codes for CASSLGALGKETQYF.

The genes are TRBV11-2 and TRBJ2-1; 7 bases match TRBD2. The germline gives CDR1 SGHAT, CDR2 FQNNGV. This CDR3 has 13 residues. Trimming cost V 0 bases and J 13 bases; bases outside gene matches: 6. The CDR3 loop reads CASSLEAGLGQFF. The CDR3 DNA reads as TGTGCCAGCAGCTTAGAAGCGGGGTTGGGACAGTTCTTC.

The V gene is TRBV30, the J gene TRBJ2-7; TRBD1 aligns across 9 bases. Germline values: CDR1 GTSNPN, CDR2 SVGIG (reference sequence). The CDR3 has 16 amino acids. The V segment lost 1 base and the J segment 0 bases; nucleotides outside the gene matches: 7. The CDR3 loop reads CAWSAYRGRHSYEQYF. CDR3 nucleotides: TGTGCCTGGAGTGCTTACAGGGGGCGGCACTCCTACGAGCAGTACTTC.

The chain uses TRBV18 and TRBJ2-1; 9 bases fit TRBD2. V was pared by 3 bases and J by 10 bases, with 13 bases of the junction left unmatched. The germline V gene has CDR1 KGHSH and CDR2 LQKENI. The CDR3 has 16 residues. In DNA, the CDR3 is TGTGCCAGCTCACCCTTCGGTAGCGGGGGCGAGCGGGAGCAGTTCTTC. Protein sequence: CASSPFGSGGEREQFF.

The chain recombines TRBV27 with TRBJ2-7; 7 bases are a match to TRBD1. Germline V gene lookup returns CDR1 MNHEY and CDR2 SMNVEV (reference sequence). The CDR3 sequence is 14 residues long. J lost 7 bases, V lost 4 bases, and 10 bases had no gene match. CDR3 region: CASSSWTGGGEQYF. In DNA form, the CDR3 reads TGTGCCAGCAGTTCCTGGACAGGAGGAGGTGAGCAGTACTTC.

This clone was found once. The chain couples TRBV7-9 to TRBJ1-1, with 9 bases lining up with TRBD1. After removal of 3 bases from V and 11 bases from J, the junction contained 7 bases not matched to a gene. The CDR3 covers 13 residues. The germline CDR1 and CDR2 sequences are SEHNR and FQNEAQ (reference sequence). In DNA, the CDR3 is TGTGCCAGCAGCTTGGGGACAGGGAGTACGGCTTTCTTT. Translation gives CASSLGTGSTAFF.

The V gene is TRBV11-2, the J gene TRBJ1-3; tentatively, D is TRBD1 (5 bases). This CDR3 contains 19 residues. Germline V gene data show CDR1 as SGHAT and CDR2 as FQNNGV. V was cut by 3 bases and J by 0 bases, with 21 bases left in between. This CDR3 reads CASSLTFWGGGTSGNTIYF. In DNA form, the CDR3 reads TGTGCCAGCAGCTTGACTTTTTGGGGGGGAGGGACCTCTGGAAACACCATATATTTT.

The chain has TRBV16 and TRBJ1-3; D is perhaps TRBD1 (6 bases). The germline V gene has CDR1 KGHSY and CDR2 FQNENV. This CDR3 has 17 amino acids. The V and J ends lost 3 bases and 0 bases respectively, with 15 bases between them. The CDR3 is CASSHSGTFNSGNTIYF. The CDR3, as DNA: TGTGCCAGCAGCCATTCCGGGACATTCAACTCTGGAAACACCATATATTTT. Full variable domain (remainder filled in from reference TRBV16 and TRBJ1-3): GEEVAQTPKHLVRGEGQKAKLYCAPIKGHSYVFWYQQVLKNEFKFLISFQNENVFDETGMPKERFSAKCLPNSPCSLEIQATKLEDSAVYFCASSHSGTFNSGNTIYFGEGSWLTVV.

This clone was counted once. CDR3 nucleotides: TGTGCCAGCAGCTTTGAGCTGTACGGCACAGATACGCAGTATTTT. It translates to CASSFELYGTDTQYF. This chain uses TRBV11-3 with TRBJ2-3; D not certain. Germline-derived CDR1 and CDR2 are SGHNT and YENEEA. Trimming took 3 bases from V and 1 from J, leaving 11 bases between them. The CDR3 has 15 amino acids. The full variable domain, with the rest looked up from reference TRBV11-3 and TRBJ2-3, is EAGVVQSPRYKIIEKKQPVAFWCNPISGHNTLYWYLQNLGQGPELLIRYENEEAVDDSQLPKDRFSAERLKGVDSTLKIQPAELGDSAVYLCASSFELYGTDTQYFGPGTRLTVL.

V gene TRBV19 combines with J gene TRBJ2-7; TRBD1 matches 12 bases. The trim removed 4 bases at V and 2 bases at J, leaving 6 bases unmatched. The CDR3 is 16 amino acids. CDR1 is LNHDA and CDR2 is SQIVND in the germline V gene (reference sequence). The CDR3 loop is CASSTTGTGGTYEQYF. CDR3 bases: TGTGCCAGTAGTACAACCGGGACAGGGGGCACCTACGAGCAGTACTTC.

This clone appeared once. This sequence joins TRBV5-1 and TRBJ2-7, with D unclear. V was trimmed by 5 bases and J by 4 bases, leaving 13 bases between them. The CDR3 has 13 amino acids. Germline values: CDR1 SGHRS, CDR2 YFSETQ. In nucleotides, the CDR3 is TGCGCCAGCAGTTTGACAAACAATTACGAGCAGTACTTC. It codes for CASSLTNNYEQYF.

This clone was found once. This rearrangement joins TRBV14 to TRBJ2-5; 10 bases align to TRBD1. V lost 6 bases, J lost 5 bases, and 9 bases stayed unmatched. Germline V gene lookup returns CDR1 SGHDN and CDR2 FVKESK. This CDR3 is built from 15 residues. The chain's CDR3 is CASRPTGGVLETQYF. As DNA, the CDR3 is TGTGCCAGCAGACCGACAGGGGGCGTTCTGGAGACCCAGTACTTC.

The chain couples TRBV24-1 to TRBJ2-2; the D gene is possibly TRBD1 (6 bases). The CDR3 contains 16 residues. The V end lost 3 bases, the J end lost 4 bases, and 14 bases lay between the germline ends. Germline assignment: CDR1 KGHDR and CDR2 SFDVKD. CDR3: CATSDPSGTPTGELFF. DNA for the CDR3: TGTGCCACCAGTGATCCGTCCGGGACACCCACCGGGGAGCTGTTTTTT.

This chain joins TRBV5-6 and TRBJ1-2, with 7 positions matching TRBD1. Trimming at V came to 4 bases and at J to 4 bases, leaving 13 bases not matched to a gene. The CDR3 sequence is 16 residues long. Germline V gene data show CDR1 as SGHDT and CDR2 as YYEEEE. The CDR3 coding sequence is TGTGCCAGCAGCGGAATACTCTTGACAGGGAGCTATGGCTACACCTTC. Protein product: CASSGILLTGSYGYTF.

The rearrangement uses TRBV18 and TRBJ1-6; TRBD1 is a possible D gene (6 bases). Trimming removed 4 bases from V and 5 bases from J, with 6 bases in between. This CDR3 has 13 residues. The germline CDR1 and CDR2 sequences are KGHSH and LQKENI. DNA of the CDR3: TGTGCCAGCTCACGGGGGCATAATTCACCCCTCCACTTT. This translates into CASSRGHNSPLHF. The whole variable domain, filled in from reference TRBV18 and TRBJ1-6, reads NAGVMQNPRHLVRRRGQEARLRCSPMKGHSHVYWYRQLPEEGLKFMVYLQKENIIDESGMPKERFSAEFPKEGPSILRIQQVVRGDSAAYFCASSRGHNSPLHFGNGTRLTVT.

The count of this clone is one. V usage is TRBV19 and J usage is TRBJ1-1, with D possibly matching TRBD1 (6 bases). V lost 1 base and J lost 3, with 18 bases in between. The CDR3 runs to 17 residues. From germline, CDR1 is LNHDA and CDR2 SQIVND (reference sequence). CDR3 amino acids: CASSIASNRVGHTEAFF. CDR3 nucleotide sequence: TGTGCCAGTAGTATAGCATCGAACAGGGTCGGGCACACTGAAGCTTTCTTT.

This clone was found once. The V and J genes are TRBV7-9 and TRBJ2-7, with D tentatively TRBD1 (7 bases). CDR3 length: 14 residues. The germline V and J ends were trimmed by 3 bases and 7 bases, with 16 bases remaining between them. Germline V gene data show CDR1 as SEHNR and CDR2 as FQNEAQ (reference sequence). CDR3 bases: TGTGCCAGCAGCTTCGGGCAGGGGGGAGGTGAGCAGTACTTC. Protein sequence: CASSFGQGGGEQYF.

This rearrangement joins TRBV7-2 to TRBJ2-3; 9 nucleotides line up with TRBD2. The trim removed 5 bases at V and 5 bases at J, leaving 17 bases unmatched. The CDR3 has 18 amino acids. CDR1 SGHTA and CDR2 FQGNSA come from the germline V gene. This CDR3 is CASSTRTSVPWGGDTQYF. The CDR3 DNA sequence: TGTGCCAGCAGCACCCGGACTAGCGTCCCCTGGGGAGGAGATACGCAGTATTTT.

The CDR3 sequence is CASSPGVGETQYF. Here the CDR3 DNA reads TGTGCCAGCTCACCAGGAGTTGGGGAGACCCAGTACTTC. The chain is built from TRBV18 and TRBJ2-5, with D uncertain. Looked up from germline, CDR1 is KGHSH and CDR2 is LQKENI. The V and J ends lost 2 bases and 5 bases respectively, with 9 bases between them. The CDR3 is 13 residues long.

The chain carries TRBV21-1 and TRBJ1-3; the table names TRBD1, a call not compared with the DNA. TRBV21-1 is annotated as a pseudogene. The CDR3 is 13 residues long. This chain's CDR3 is CASSKHRGNTIYF. In nucleotides, the CDR3 is TGTGCCAGCAGCAAACACAGGGGAAACACCATATATTTT.

V and J are TRBV6-2 or TRBV6-3 and TRBJ1-4, with TRBD1 as a possible D gene (5 bases). The CDR3 runs 15 residues. V lost 5 bases to trimming and J lost 14 bases, with 24 bases between them. The germline gives CDR1 MNHEY, CDR2 SVGEGT. CDR3 nucleotide sequence: TGTGCCAGCAGTCCCCCGGGGGTTCTTAGTGGGTTGCTGTTTTTT. It is translated as CASSPPGVLSGLLFF.

This rearrangement joins TRBV7-8 to TRBJ1-1; D may be TRBD1 (5 bases). The germline V gene encodes CDR1 SGHVS and CDR2 FQNEAQ. This CDR3 is 12 amino acids long. V was cut by 5 bases and J by 7 bases, with 11 bases left in between. The CDR3 sequence is CASSLRTGEAFF. CDR3 in DNA: TGTGCCAGCAGCCTCAGAACAGGTGAAGCTTTCTTT. The entire variable domain, with the rest obtained from reference TRBV7-8 and TRBJ1-1, is as follows: GAGVSQSPRYKVAKRGQDVALRCDPISGHVSLFWYQQALGQGPEFLTYFQNEAQLDKSGLPSDRFFAERPEGSVSTLKIQRTQQEDSAVYLCASSLRTGEAFFGQGTRLTVV.

V and J are TRBV5-1 and TRBJ2-5, with D perhaps TRBD2 (6 bases). Germline-derived CDR1 and CDR2 are SGHRS and YFSETQ. Deletions cut 1 base from V and 3 bases from J, with 10 bases between. This CDR3 is built from 14 residues. Here the CDR3 DNA reads TGCGCCAGCAGCTTGATCGGGGGAAAAGAGACCCAGTACTTC. Translated: CASSLIGGKETQYF.

The CDR3 DNA sequence: TGTGCCAGCAGTGAAGCAGGGACAGCGAAGAATGAAAAACTGTTTTTT. It codes for CASSEAGTAKNEKLFF. The rearrangement joins TRBV6-1 to TRBJ1-4; 7 nucleotides agree with TRBD1. This CDR3 is built from 16 residues. The germline gives CDR1 MNHNS, CDR2 SASEGT. The V and J ends lost 0 bases and 5 bases, in that order; junction bases with no gene match: 6.

The V call is TRBV2, the J call TRBJ1-1; 8 nucleotides line up with TRBD1. CDR1 and CDR2 from the germline V gene are SNHLY and FYNNEI. The J segment lost 6 bases and the V segment lost 3 bases, leaving 9 bases of the junction unmatched. The CDR3 consists of 15 residues. DNA for the CDR3: TGTGCCAGCAGTGATGGAGGGAACAGGGGGTCTGAAGCTTTCTTT. Protein: CASSDGGNRGSEAFF.